This TCR beta chain was sequenced in a study of T cell repertoires in cytomegalovirus infection (dated by TCRdb to the late 2010s). With regard to the full study: Donor HLA type was relevant to the analysis, as public TCR beta signatures indicated carriage of CMV infection together with the matching HLA type.

This clonotype was seen repeatedly, ten times or more. No antigen is known for it. Base-call qualities are not available, and no considerably larger clone is one nucleotide away. The research as a whole found: The ex vivo response was dominated by HLA-C-restricted CMV-specific TCR beta clonotypes, which also provided the single most frequent clonotype in two of eight donors. In both this cohort and an independent cohort of under 450 donors, the cumulative frequency of public TCR beta family members distinguished carriers of CMV infection plus the relevant HLA type.

CDR1 and CDR2 were assigned from the germline V gene as SGHTA and FQGNSA. Between the V and J ends, shortened by 1 base and 5 bases respectively, the junction contains 9 bases. The CDR3 runs 14 amino acids, cysteine and phenylalanine included. The CDR3 DNA has 42 bases and is translated from base 1. Sequencing was carried out with an Illumina HiSeq 1500. In TCRdb, the public reads were trimmed at Q25 with fastp and aligned with MiXCR, with productive beta chains retained. Each CDR3 protein appears once, grouped with its most common genes and DNA. The sample profile shows approximately 250,000 distinct CDR3 sequences; roughly 6.5% of them were found once. The top ten hold more than 5.5% of the sample.

The chain is made from TRBV7-2 and TRBJ1-5; perhaps TRBD1 is the D gene, with 5 bases matching. The sequencing sample was made of PBMCs. This TCR came from a human donor in good health (CMV status not recorded). Some clones in this sample may be carry-over from other donors' samples. The CDR3 protein sequence reads: CASSLDRLDQPQHF. The DNA reads TGTGCCAGCAGCTTAGACAGGTTGGATCAGCCCCAGCATTTT.